A selection of T cell receptor beta chains follows, all from one sample in a study of blood T cell repertoires in COVID-19. Assay: immunoSEQ multiplex PCR; the TCRdb copy retains only in-frame clones and omits some. Of about 24,000 clones listed, around 90% are singletons. What was sequenced was peripheral blood. These receptors were collected from a woman in her 70s with active COVID-19. CDR3s include the opening cysteine and the closing phenylalanine or tryptophan. D genes are given only for firm matches. Only some rows state a clone size, as once, few, many or a class for expanded clones.

clone_size	v_call	j_call	d_call	cdr3_aa	cdr3_nt
.	TRBV3-1/TRBV3-2	TRBJ2-2	TRBD1	CASSPLDRTGELFF	TGTGCCAGCAGCCCCCTGGACAGGACCGGGGAGCTGTTTTTT
once	TRBV28	TRBJ1-1	.	CASGGGNTEAFF	TGTGCCAGTGGGGGCGGGAACACTGAAGCTTTCTTT
.	TRBV9	TRBJ2-4	.	CASSVDLGQNIQYF	TGTGCCAGCAGCGTAGATTTAGGACAGAACATTCAGTACTTC
.	TRBV25-1	TRBJ2-5	.	CASSEYQGRQETQYF	TGTGCCAGCAGTGAATATCAGGGCAGGCAAGAGACCCAGTACTTC
.	TRBV5-1	TRBJ1-4	TRBD1	CASSLGQGGEKLFF	TGCGCCAGCAGCTTGGGACAGGGAGGTGAAAAACTGTTTTTT
.	TRBV7-9	TRBJ2-7	.	CASSLQGPSYEQYF	TGTGCCAGCAGCTTACAGGGGCCCTCCTACGAGCAGTACTTC
.	TRBV4-2	TRBJ1-1	.	CASSHSSRGEAFF	TGTGCCAGCAGCCACTCATCCCGGGGGGAAGCTTTCTTT
.	TRBV29-1	TRBJ1-6	.	CSVGGQGNSPLHF	TGCAGCGTTGGGGGACAAGGAAATTCACCCCTCCACTTT
.	TRBV29-1	TRBJ2-5	TRBD2	CSVVPSGGKETQYF	TGCAGCGTTGTTCCTAGCGGTGGAAAAGAGACCCAGTACTTC
.	TRBV13	TRBJ2-4	.	CASSLVVQPIQYF	TGTGCCAGCAGCTTAGTAGTCCAACCCATTCAGTACTTC
once	TRBV7-3	TRBJ2-5	TRBD1	CASSRDRGETQYF	TGTGCCAGCAGCCGGGACAGGGGGGAGACCCAGTACTTC
.	TRBV2	TRBJ2-5	TRBD1	CASSHGPGTGHLRETQYF	TGTGCCAGCAGTCATGGTCCCGGGACAGGACATCTCAGGGAGACCCAGTACTTC
.	TRBV7-3	TRBJ2-3	.	CASSLVLGATDTQYF	TGTGCCAGCAGCTTAGTCCTGGGGGCCACAGATACGCAGTATTTT
.	TRBV4-1	TRBJ1-2	.	CASSRGGRAEGYTF	TGCGCCAGCAGCCGGGGGGGACGGGCCGAGGGCTACACCTTC
.	TRBV15	TRBJ2-7	TRBD2	CATSRAAGTSGGAGYEQYF	TGTGCCACCAGCAGAGCGGCCGGGACTAGCGGGGGGGCCGGTTACGAGCAGTACTTC
medium-sized	TRBV4-2	TRBJ1-1	.	CASTTSFTGLNTEAFF	TGTGCCAGCACCACTTCCTTCACAGGGTTGAACACTGAAGCTTTCTTT
.	TRBV2	TRBJ2-1	TRBD2	CASRSRSGRNNEQFF	TGTGCCAGCAGGTCCCGTAGCGGGAGAAACAATGAGCAGTTCTTC
.	TRBV6-5	TRBJ2-5	.	CASSPTGTSKETQYF	TGTGCCAGCAGCCCAACCGGGACAAGTAAAGAGACCCAGTACTTC
.	TRBV18	TRBJ2-5	TRBD2	CASSPPGLAGGFSQETQYF	TGTGCCAGCTCACCACCGGGACTAGCGGGGGGCTTCTCCCAAGAGACCCAGTACTTC
.	TRBV7-8	TRBJ1-4	.	CASSLLGGGGDNEKLFF	TGTGCCAGCAGCTTACTGGGAGGCGGTGGGGATAATGAAAAACTGTTTTTT
few	TRBV7-2	TRBJ1-6	TRBD1	CASSLRSGGQNNSPLHF	TGTGCCAGCAGCTTAAGAAGTGGGGGACAGAATAATTCACCCCTCCACTTT
.	TRBV5-6	TRBJ2-3	.	CASSTTLADTQYF	TGTGCCAGCAGCACTACCCTGGCCGATACGCAGTATTTT
once	TRBV6-2/TRBV6-3	TRBJ2-7	.	CASSYLPGSANTYEQYF	TGTGCCAGCAGTTACCTCCCTGGAAGCGCCAATACTTACGAGCAGTACTTC
.	TRBV7-3	TRBJ2-1	TRBD1	CASSLTRDRENEQFF	TGTGCCAGCAGCTTAACCCGGGACAGGGAAAATGAGCAGTTCTTC
.	TRBV5-4	TRBJ2-7	.	CASSGAGSYEQYF	TGTGCCAGCAGCGGCGCAGGGTCCTACGAGCAGTACTTC
.	TRBV23-1	TRBJ2-7	TRBD1	CASSWPGQGYEQYF	TGCGCCAGCAGTTGGCCGGGACAGGGATACGAGCAGTACTTC
.	TRBV5-4	TRBJ2-3	.	CASSPPFSDTQYF	TGTGCCAGCAGCCCCCCCTTCTCAGATACGCAGTATTTT
.	TRBV3-1/TRBV3-2	TRBJ1-5	.	CASSFSGDNQPQHF	TGTGCCAGCAGCTTCTCAGGGGACAATCAGCCCCAGCATTTT
.	TRBV6-5	TRBJ1-5	.	CASSWTSNQPQHF	TGTGCCAGCAGCTGGACAAGCAATCAGCCCCAGCATTTT
.	TRBV7-6	TRBJ1-1	TRBD1	CASRQGVGDTEAFF	TGTGCCAGCAGGCAGGGGGTAGGGGACACTGAAGCTTTCTTT
once	TRBV7-8	TRBJ2-2	TRBD1	CASNNRGRSGELFF	TGTGCCAGCAACAACAGGGGGCGATCCGGGGAGCTGTTTTTT
.	TRBV24-1	TRBJ2-3	.	CATSDPAGAGDTQYF	TGTGCCACCAGTGACCCCGCAGGGGCAGGAGATACGCAGTATTTT
.	TRBV20-1	TRBJ2-1	.	CSAPEYNEQFF	TGCAGTGCACCTGAGTACAATGAGCAGTTCTTC
.	TRBV5-4	TRBJ2-2	.	CASSLYTNTGELFF	TGTGCCAGCAGCTTGTACACGAACACCGGGGAGCTGTTTTTT
.	TRBV2	TRBJ2-2	TRBD2	CAILLGLAGMNTGELFF	TGTGCCATCCTGCTCGGGCTAGCGGGGATGAACACCGGGGAGCTGTTTTTT
.	TRBV18	TRBJ1-6	TRBD1	CASSRDRVNSPLHF	TGTGCCAGCTCAAGGGACAGGGTCAATTCACCCCTCCACTTT
.	TRBV7-2	TRBJ1-1	TRBD1	CASSSGQGHTEAFF	TGTGCCAGCAGCTCGGGACAGGGGCACACTGAAGCTTTCTTT
few	TRBV11-2	TRBJ1-1	.	CASSLRGRNTEAFF	TGTGCCAGCAGCCTCAGGGGTAGGAATACTGAAGCTTTCTTT
few	TRBV11-2	TRBJ2-7	.	CASSFVSSYEQYF	TGTGCCAGCAGCTTCGTTAGCTCCTACGAGCAGTACTTC
.	TRBV2	TRBJ1-5	.	CASSAFGAGSNQPQHF	TGTGCCAGCAGCGCGTTCGGAGCCGGTTCCAATCAGCCCCAGCATTTT
.	TRBV5-4	TRBJ1-1	TRBD1	CASSQGQGAFAEAFF	TGTGCCAGCAGCCAGGGACAGGGGGCTTTCGCTGAAGCTTTCTTT
few	TRBV27	TRBJ2-1	TRBD2	CASSSAGTRGIYEQFF	TGTGCCAGCAGTTCCGCCGGGACGCGGGGGATATATGAGCAGTTCTTC
.	TRBV29-1	TRBJ2-7	.	CSVSRRIGAGYEQYF	TGCAGCGTCTCTCGGCGGATAGGGGCGGGATACGAGCAGTACTTC
.	TRBV10-3	TRBJ2-7	TRBD1	CAISGSGQGGSEQYF	TGTGCCATCAGTGGATCGGGACAGGGAGGCTCCGAGCAGTACTTC
.	TRBV28	TRBJ2-1	TRBD1	CASSLQGAHEQFF	TGTGCCAGCAGTTTACAGGGGGCACATGAGCAGTTCTTC